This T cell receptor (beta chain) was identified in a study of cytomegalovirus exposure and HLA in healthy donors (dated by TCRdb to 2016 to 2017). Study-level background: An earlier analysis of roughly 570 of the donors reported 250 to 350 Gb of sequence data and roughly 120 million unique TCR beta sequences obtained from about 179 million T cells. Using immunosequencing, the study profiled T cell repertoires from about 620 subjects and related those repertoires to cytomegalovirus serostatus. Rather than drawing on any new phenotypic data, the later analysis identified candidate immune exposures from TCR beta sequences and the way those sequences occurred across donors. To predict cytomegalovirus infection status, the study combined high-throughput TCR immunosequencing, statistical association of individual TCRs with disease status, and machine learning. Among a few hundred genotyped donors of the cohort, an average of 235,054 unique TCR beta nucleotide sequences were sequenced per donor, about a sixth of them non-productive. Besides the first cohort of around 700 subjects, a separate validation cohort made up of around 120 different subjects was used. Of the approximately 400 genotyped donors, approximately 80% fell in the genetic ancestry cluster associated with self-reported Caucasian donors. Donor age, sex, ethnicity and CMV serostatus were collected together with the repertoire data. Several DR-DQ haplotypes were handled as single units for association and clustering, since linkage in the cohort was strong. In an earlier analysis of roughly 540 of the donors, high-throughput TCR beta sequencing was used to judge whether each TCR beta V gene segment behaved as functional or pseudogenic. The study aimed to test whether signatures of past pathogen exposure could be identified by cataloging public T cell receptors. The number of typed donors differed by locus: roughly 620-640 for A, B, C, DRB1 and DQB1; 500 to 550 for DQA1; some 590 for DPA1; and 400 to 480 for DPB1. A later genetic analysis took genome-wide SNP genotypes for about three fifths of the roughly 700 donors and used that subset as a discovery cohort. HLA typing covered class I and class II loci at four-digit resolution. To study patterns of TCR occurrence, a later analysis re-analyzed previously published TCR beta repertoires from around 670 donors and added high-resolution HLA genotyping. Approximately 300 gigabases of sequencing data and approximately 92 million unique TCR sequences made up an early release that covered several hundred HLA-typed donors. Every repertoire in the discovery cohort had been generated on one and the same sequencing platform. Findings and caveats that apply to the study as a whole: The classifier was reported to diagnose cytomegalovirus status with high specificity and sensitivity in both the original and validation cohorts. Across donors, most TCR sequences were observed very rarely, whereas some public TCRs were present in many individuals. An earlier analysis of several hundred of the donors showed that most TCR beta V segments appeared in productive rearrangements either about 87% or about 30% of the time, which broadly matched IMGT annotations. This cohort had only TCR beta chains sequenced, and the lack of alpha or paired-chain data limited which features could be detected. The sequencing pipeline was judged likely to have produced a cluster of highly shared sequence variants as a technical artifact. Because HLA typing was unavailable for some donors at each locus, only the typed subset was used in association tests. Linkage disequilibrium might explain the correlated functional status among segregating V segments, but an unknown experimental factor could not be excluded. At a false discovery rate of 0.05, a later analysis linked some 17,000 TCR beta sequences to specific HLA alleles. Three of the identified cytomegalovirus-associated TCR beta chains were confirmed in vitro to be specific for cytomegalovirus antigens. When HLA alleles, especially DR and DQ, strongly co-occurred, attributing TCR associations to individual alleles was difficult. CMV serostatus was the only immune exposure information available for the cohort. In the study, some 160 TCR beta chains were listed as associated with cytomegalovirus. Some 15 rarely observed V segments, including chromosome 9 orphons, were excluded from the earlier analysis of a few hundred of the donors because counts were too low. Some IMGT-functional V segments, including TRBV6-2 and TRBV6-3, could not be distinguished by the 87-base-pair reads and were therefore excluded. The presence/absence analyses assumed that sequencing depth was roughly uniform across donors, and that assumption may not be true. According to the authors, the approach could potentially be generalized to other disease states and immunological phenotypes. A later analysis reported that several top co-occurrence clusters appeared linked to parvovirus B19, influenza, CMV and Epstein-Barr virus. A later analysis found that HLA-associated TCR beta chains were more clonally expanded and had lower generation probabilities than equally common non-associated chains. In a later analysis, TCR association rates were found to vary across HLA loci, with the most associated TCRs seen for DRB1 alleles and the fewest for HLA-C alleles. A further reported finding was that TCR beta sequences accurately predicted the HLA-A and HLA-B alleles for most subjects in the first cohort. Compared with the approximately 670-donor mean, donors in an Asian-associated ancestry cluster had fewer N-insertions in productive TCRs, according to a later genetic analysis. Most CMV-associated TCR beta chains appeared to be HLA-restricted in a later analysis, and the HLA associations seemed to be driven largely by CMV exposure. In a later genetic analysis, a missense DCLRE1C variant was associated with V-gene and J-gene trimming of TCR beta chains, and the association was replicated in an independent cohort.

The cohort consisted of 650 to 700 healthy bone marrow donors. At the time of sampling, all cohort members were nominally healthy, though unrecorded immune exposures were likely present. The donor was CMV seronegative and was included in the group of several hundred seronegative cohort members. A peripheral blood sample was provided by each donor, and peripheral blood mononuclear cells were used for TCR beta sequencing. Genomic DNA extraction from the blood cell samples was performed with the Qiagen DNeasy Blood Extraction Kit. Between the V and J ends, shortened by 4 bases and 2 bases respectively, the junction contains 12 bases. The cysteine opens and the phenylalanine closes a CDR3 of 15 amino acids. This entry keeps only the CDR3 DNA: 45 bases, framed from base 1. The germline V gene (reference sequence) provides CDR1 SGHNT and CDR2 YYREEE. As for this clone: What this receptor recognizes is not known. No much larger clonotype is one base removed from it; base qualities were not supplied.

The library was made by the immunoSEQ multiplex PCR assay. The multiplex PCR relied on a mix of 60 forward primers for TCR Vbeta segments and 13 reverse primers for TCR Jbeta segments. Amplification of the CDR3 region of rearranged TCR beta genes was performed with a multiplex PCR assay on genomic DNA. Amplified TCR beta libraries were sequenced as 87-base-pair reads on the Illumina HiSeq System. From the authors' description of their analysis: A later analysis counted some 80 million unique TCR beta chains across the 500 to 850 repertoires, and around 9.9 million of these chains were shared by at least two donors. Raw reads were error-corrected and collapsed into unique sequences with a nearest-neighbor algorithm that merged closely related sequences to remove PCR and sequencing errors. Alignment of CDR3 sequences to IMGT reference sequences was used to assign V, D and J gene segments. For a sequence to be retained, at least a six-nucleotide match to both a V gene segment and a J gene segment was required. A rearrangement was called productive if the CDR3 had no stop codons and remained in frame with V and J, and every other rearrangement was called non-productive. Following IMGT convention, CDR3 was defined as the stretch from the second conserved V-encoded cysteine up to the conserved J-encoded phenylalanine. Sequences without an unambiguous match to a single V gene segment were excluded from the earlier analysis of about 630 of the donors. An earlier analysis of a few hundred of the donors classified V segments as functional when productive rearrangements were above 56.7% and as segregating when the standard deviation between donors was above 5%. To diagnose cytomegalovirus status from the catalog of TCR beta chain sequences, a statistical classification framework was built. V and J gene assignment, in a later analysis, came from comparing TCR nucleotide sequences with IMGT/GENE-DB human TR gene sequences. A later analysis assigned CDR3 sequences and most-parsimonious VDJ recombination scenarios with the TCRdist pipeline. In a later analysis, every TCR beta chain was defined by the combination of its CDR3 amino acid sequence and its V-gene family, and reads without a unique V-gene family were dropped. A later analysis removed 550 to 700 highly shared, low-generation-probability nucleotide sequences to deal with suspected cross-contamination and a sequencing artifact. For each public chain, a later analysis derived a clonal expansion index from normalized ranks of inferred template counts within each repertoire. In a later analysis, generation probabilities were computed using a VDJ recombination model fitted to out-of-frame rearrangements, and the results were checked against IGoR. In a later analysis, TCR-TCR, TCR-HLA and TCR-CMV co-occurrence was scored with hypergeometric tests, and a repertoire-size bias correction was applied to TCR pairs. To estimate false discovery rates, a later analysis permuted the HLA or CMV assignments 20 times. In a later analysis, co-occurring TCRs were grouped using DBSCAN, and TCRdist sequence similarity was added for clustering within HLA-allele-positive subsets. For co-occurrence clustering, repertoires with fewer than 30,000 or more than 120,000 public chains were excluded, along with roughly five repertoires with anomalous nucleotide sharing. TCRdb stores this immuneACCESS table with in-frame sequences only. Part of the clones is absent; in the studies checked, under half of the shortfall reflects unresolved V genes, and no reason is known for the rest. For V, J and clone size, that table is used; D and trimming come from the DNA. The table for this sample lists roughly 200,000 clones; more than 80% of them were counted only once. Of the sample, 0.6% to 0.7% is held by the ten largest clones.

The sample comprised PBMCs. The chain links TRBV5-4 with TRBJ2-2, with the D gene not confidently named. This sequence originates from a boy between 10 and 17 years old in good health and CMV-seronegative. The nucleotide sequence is TGTGCCAGCAGCACTGACGGAGTTAACACCGGGGAGCTGTTTTTT. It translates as CASSTDGVNTGELFF.